This paragraph covers one T cell receptor beta chain sequence. The record originates from a study of T cell changes during pregnancy in multiple sclerosis. TCRdb's table, derived via immunoSEQ multiplex PCR, lists solely in-frame clones and lacks some. Of 35,000 to 50,000 clones detected, 89% appear once; the ten largest clones hold under 0.7%. Looked up from germline, CDR1 is MNHEY and CDR2 is SVGAGI. CDR3 length: 15 amino acids. V was pared by 5 bases and J by 5 bases, with 7 bases of the junction left unmatched. The TCR sequence derives from a female donor with multiple sclerosis, enrolled in a pregnancy study. This material consisted of CD4+ T cells from peripheral blood mononuclear cells, taken in the first trimester of pregnancy. The rearrangement joins TRBV6-5 to TRBJ2-1, with 9 bases identical to TRBD2. In nucleotides, the CDR3 is TGTGCCAGCAGTCCAGGGACTAGCACCGACAATGAGCAGTTCTTC. It yields the protein CASSPGTSTDNEQFF.